This TCR beta chain was found in a study of T cell responses to AZD1222 COVID-19 vaccine. Some clones are missing from TCRdb's copy, which holds only in-frame ones; the method was immunoSEQ multiplex PCR. The sample contains 130,000 or so clones, 80% to 90% of which appear only once. This CDR3 comprises 14 residues. Germline loops: CDR1 SGHAT, CDR2 FQNNGV. Trimming pared 1 base from V and 6 bases from J, leaving 9 bases between. The sequencing used peripheral blood, collected on day 0 of MenACWY control vaccination. This TCR was recovered from an adult in good health. This chain links TRBV11-2 with TRBJ2-2, with D tentatively TRBD1 (6 bases). This CDR3 reads CASSLGAGAGELFF. The CDR3 region has the DNA TGTGCCAGCAGCTTAGGGGCAGGGGCCGGGGAGCTGTTTTTT. Using reference TRBV11-2 and TRBJ2-2 for the parts outside the CDR3, the full variable domain is EAGVAQSPRYKIIEKRQSVAFWCNPISGHATLYWYQQILGQGPKLLIQFQNNGVVDDSQLPKDRFSAERLKGVDSTLKIQPAKLEDSAVYLCASSLGAGAGELFFGEGSRLTVL.